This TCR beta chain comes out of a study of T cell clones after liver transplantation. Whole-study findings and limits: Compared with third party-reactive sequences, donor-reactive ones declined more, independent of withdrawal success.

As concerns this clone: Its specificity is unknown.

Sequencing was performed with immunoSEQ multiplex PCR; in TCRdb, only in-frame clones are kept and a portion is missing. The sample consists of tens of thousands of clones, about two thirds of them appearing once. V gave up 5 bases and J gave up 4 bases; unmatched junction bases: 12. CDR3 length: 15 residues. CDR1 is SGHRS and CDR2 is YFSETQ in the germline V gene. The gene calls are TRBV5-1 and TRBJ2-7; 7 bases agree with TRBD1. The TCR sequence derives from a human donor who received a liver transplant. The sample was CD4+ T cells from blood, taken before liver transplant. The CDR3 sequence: CASSLQGQLTYEQYF. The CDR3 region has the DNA TGCGCCAGCAGTCTCCAGGGACAGCTTACGTACGAGCAGTACTTC.